A single sample gave rise to the 14 T cell receptor beta chains below, sequenced in a study of graft-versus-host responses after intestinal transplantation. Only in-frame clones appear in the TCRdb table, and some are missing; sequencing was by immunoSEQ multiplex PCR. Of roughly 69,000 clones in the sample, over 85% were seen once. This specimen consisted of bone marrow, obtained 734 days after intestinal transplantation. These TCRs come from a human patient who received an intestinal transplant, so some T cells may come from the graft donor.

The V and J genes are TRBV5-4 and TRBJ1-2; tentative D call: TRBD1 (6 bases). CDR1 is SGHNT, CDR2 YYREEE, per germline (reference sequence). The CDR3 is 17 amino acids. Between the trimmed V and J ends, which lost 3 bases and 4 bases, there was a span of 22 bases. CDR3 coding DNA: TGTGCCAGCAGCTCGGGAGGGATCAGGGGTTCCGGCTATGGCTACACCTTC. Its protein is CASSSGGIRGSGYGYTF.

The chain couples TRBV11-1 to TRBJ2-7; 12 bases fit TRBD1. This CDR3 has 15 residues. Germline loops: CDR1 SGHAT, CDR2 FQDESV (reference sequence). Trimming at V came to 0 bases and at J to 6 bases, leaving 3 bases not matched to a gene. The CDR3 DNA is TGTGCCAGCAGCTTAGCCGGGACAGGGGGCTCCGAGCAGTACTTC. Amino acids: CASSLAGTGGSEQYF.

The V and J genes are TRBV9 and TRBJ1-4; 7 nucleotides match TRBD1. The CDR3 is made up of 13 amino acids. CDR1 and CDR2 from the germline V gene are SGDLS and YYNGEE. V lost 8 bases to trimming and J lost 4 bases; unmatched junction nucleotides: 5. As DNA, the CDR3 is TGTGCCAGAAACGGGACAGTTAATGAAAAACTGTTTTTT. Its translation is CARNGTVNEKLFF. The complete variable domain, with remaining parts taken from reference TRBV9 and TRBJ1-4, reads DSGVTQTPKHLITATGQRVTLRCSPRSGDLSVYWYQQSLDQGLQFLIQYYNGEERAKGNILERFSAQQFPDLHSELNLSSLELGDSALYFCARNGTVNEKLFFGSGTQLSVL.

V usage is TRBV7-9 and J usage is TRBJ1-6, with TRBD1 identical over 7 bases. Germline V lookup: CDR1 SEHNR, CDR2 FQNEAQ (reference sequence). V was clipped by 2 bases and J by 6 bases; unmatched bases: 10. The CDR3 sequence is 17 residues long. The CDR3 DNA is TGTGCCAGCAGCTTAACCCAGGGACAGAGATTTAATTCACCCCTCCACTTT. Amino acids: CASSLTQGQRFNSPLHF.

This chain connects TRBV6-5 to TRBJ2-3, with D hard to call. V was shortened by 6 bases and J by 1 base, with 14 bases between the two germline ends. Germline V gene data show CDR1 as MNHEY and CDR2 as SVGAGI. The CDR3 spans 15 residues. The CDR3 sequence is CASSPGIFGTDTQYF. In nucleotides, the CDR3 is TGTGCCAGCAGCCCCGGTATCTTTGGCACAGATACGCAGTATTTT.

The V and J genes are TRBV6-5 and TRBJ2-1; 10 bases map to TRBD1. There are 15 residues in the CDR3. In germline, CDR1 is MNHEY, CDR2 SVGAGI. After removal of 6 bases from V and 8 bases from J, the junction contained 10 bases not matched to a gene. The chain's CDR3 is CASRPDRGRLDEQFF. The CDR3 nucleotides read TGTGCCAGCAGGCCCGACAGGGGGCGCCTGGATGAGCAGTTCTTC.

V usage is TRBV30 and J usage is TRBJ2-7, with D possibly being TRBD2 (5 bases). This CDR3 contains 14 residues. V lost 2 bases, J lost 2 bases, and 13 bases lay in between. CDR1 is GTSNPN and CDR2 is SVGIG in the germline V gene (reference sequence). The CDR3 coding sequence is TGTGCCTGGAGTAGAGGGTTTAGCGCCTACGAGCAGTACTTC. Translation gives CAWSRGFSAYEQYF.

This sequence joins TRBV11-2 and TRBJ2-5, with 8 positions matching TRBD2. The V gene's germline CDR1 is SGHAT and CDR2 FQNNGV. The V segment lost 1 base and the J segment 2 bases; nucleotides outside the gene matches: 3. The CDR3 totals 15 residues. The DNA for the CDR3 is TGTGCCAGCAGCTTAGTCGGGGGGGGTCAAGAGACCCAGTACTTC. This codes for CASSLVGGGQETQYF.

V usage is TRBV4-1 and J usage is TRBJ1-4; D might be TRBD1 (5 bases). V lost 0 bases to trimming and J lost 6 bases, with 20 bases between them. CDR1 MGHRA and CDR2 YSYEKL come from the germline V gene. The length of the CDR3 is 18 residues. CDR3 residues: CASSQDPPPGLGYEKLFF. CDR3 DNA sequence: TGCGCCAGCAGCCAAGATCCCCCTCCGGGGCTAGGTTATGAAAAACTGTTTTTT.

The V gene is TRBV4-1, the J gene TRBJ2-5, with 8 bases aligning to TRBD2. This CDR3 has 18 residues. With V trimmed by 1 base and J by 2 bases, 12 bases remained unmatched. Germline CDR1 and CDR2: MGHRA and YSYEKL. Written as DNA, the CDR3 is TGCGCCAGCAGCCAAGCCCACCACGGGGGGGCGGGGCAAGAGACCCAGTACTTC. This sequence encodes CASSQAHHGGAGQETQYF.

The chain uses TRBV6-5 and TRBJ2-2; perhaps D is TRBD1 or TRBD2 (5 bases each). V was trimmed by 4 bases and J by 0 bases, leaving 9 bases between them. The CDR3 is 15 residues long. Germline V gene data show CDR1 as MNHEY and CDR2 as SVGAGI. CDR3 bases: TGTGCCAGCAGTTTCGGGGCGGCGAACACCGGGGAGCTGTTTTTT. Translating gives CASSFGAANTGELFF.

This chain uses TRBV2 with TRBJ2-3; TRBD2 matches 8 bases. There are 17 residues in the CDR3. Trimming at V came to 5 bases and at J to 0 bases, leaving 10 bases not matched to a gene. The germline gives CDR1 SNHLY, CDR2 FYNNEI. Here the CDR3 DNA reads TGTGCCAGCAGTTTTGAAGGGGCTAGCGGGAGCACAGATACGCAGTATTTT. Protein product: CASSFEGASGSTDTQYF.

This clone was counted once. This rearrangement joins TRBV27 to TRBJ2-7, with 8 positions matching TRBD2. The CDR3 is 15 residues long. The germline V gene encodes CDR1 MNHEY and CDR2 SMNVEV (reference sequence). Unmatched junction bases numbered 8, after V lost 5 bases and J lost 2 bases. The chain's CDR3 is CASSALAEIPYEQYF. The CDR3, as DNA: TGTGCCAGCAGTGCACTAGCGGAGATCCCCTACGAGCAGTACTTC.

This clone has only one observation. The chain employs TRBV28 and TRBJ1-2, with D possibly TRBD1 on 6 matching bases. The CDR3 has 14 amino acids. Germline values: CDR1 MDHEN, CDR2 SYDVKM. V gave up 4 bases and J gave up 2 bases, with 11 bases separating them. In DNA form, the CDR3 reads TGTGCCAGCAGTTCCGGGACATTGAACTATGGCTACACCTTC. It is translated as CASSSGTLNYGYTF.